This T cell receptor (beta chain) was captured in a study of CD8+CD57+ T cells in acquired aplastic anemia. Study-level information: Recorded DNA amounts for sorted CD4+ and CD8+ cells had an average of around 3 ug. Healthy donor sequencing depth: 9 million to 10.8 million CD4+, around 12 million CD8+ reads. Study-level findings and limits: Controls and patients did not differ significantly in CD8+ Simpson's diversity.

TCR beta VDJ combinations and CDR3 sequences were profiled from genomic DNA. TCRdb reprocessed the reads with MiXCR, giving one entry per CDR3 protein. Of fewer than 250,000 distinct CDR3 sequences listed, approximately 52% are singletons. This clonotype was recorded a few times. What it recognizes is unknown. The TCR originated in a human donor in good health, serving as a control. The sample comprised sorted CD4+, CD8+, or CD8+CD57+ T cells (not recorded which) from PBMCs.

CDR3 DNA: TGTGCCAGCTCACCTACAGGGACTCACACTGAAGCTTTCTTT. Translation gives CASSPTGTHTEAFF. The chain couples TRBV18 to TRBJ1-1, with D maybe TRBD1 (6 bases). Trimming took off 3 bases at V and 3 bases at J, with 11 bases between the two ends. Per germline, CDR1 KGHSH and CDR2 LQKENI. This CDR3 is built from 14 residues. Using reference TRBV18 and TRBJ1-1 for the parts outside the CDR3, the full variable domain is NAGVMQNPRHLVRRRGQEARLRCSPMKGHSHVYWYRQLPEEGLKFMVYLQKENIIDESGMPKERFSAEFPKEGPSILRIQQVVRGDSAAYFCASSPTGTHTEAFFGQGTRLTVV.